This T cell receptor beta chain was captured in a study of blood T cell repertoires in COVID-19. Study information: COVID-19 samples collected from the United States, Italy and Spain covered acute and convalescent phases. In each case, the material was cDNA or gDNA derived from T cells, B-cell-depleted T cells, or PBMCs.

Sequencing used immunoSEQ multiplex PCR; TCRdb keeps in-frame clones, though not all of them. The table shows about 160,000 clones, with about four fifths occurring only once. The V segment lost 4 bases and the J segment 4 bases; nucleotides outside the gene matches: 4. The CDR3 loop spans 14 amino acids. CDR1 and CDR2 from the germline V gene are LNHDA and SQIVND (reference sequence). Material: peripheral blood. The chain uses TRBV19 and TRBJ1-2; 9 bases fit TRBD1. The sequence was obtained from a woman aged 80 or over with acute or convalescent COVID-19. CDR3 residues: CASSRDRDLYGYTF. CDR3 in DNA: TGTGCCAGTAGTAGGGACAGGGACCTCTATGGCTACACCTTC.